This entry lists 4 T cell receptor beta chains sequenced from one sample in a study of blood T cell repertoires in COVID-19. The repertoire was sequenced with immunoSEQ multiplex PCR; TCRdb's copy has only in-frame clones and lacks some. Altogether 250,000 or so clones are present, 80% to 90% being singletons, with the ten largest covering 2.5% to 4%. Sequenced sample: PBMCs or T cells enriched from blood (not recorded which). These receptors all come from a woman aged 40 to 50 who had been exposed to COVID-19.

The chain carries TRBV4-1 and TRBJ1-4; TRBD1 matches at 7 bases. Per the germline V gene, CDR1 is MGHRA and CDR2 is YSYEKL. Unmatched junction bases numbered 2, after V lost 4 bases and J lost 3 bases. The CDR3 is 14 residues long. The CDR3 DNA reads as TGCGCCAGCAGCCGCGACAGGGCTAATGAAAAACTGTTTTTT. Amino acids: CASSRDRANEKLFF.

This clone was seen once. Its ends do not fully match the called genes, so a read error is possible. The chain employs TRBV28 and TRBJ1-1; no clear D. The germline V gene encodes CDR1 MDHEN and CDR2 SYDVKM. The CDR3 has 12 residues. CDR3 loop: CASSLGWRSHGF. The DNA for the CDR3 is TGTGCCAGCAGTTTAGGGTGGAGGTCCCACGGCTTT.

The rearrangement joins TRBV7-9 to TRBJ1-5, with 7 bases matching TRBD1. Germline CDR1 is SEHNR and CDR2 is FQNEAQ (reference sequence). The ends lost 5 bases at V and 6 bases at J; junction bases unmatched: 7. The CDR3 length is 14 residues. CDR3 DNA sequence: TGTGCCAGCAGCGTAACAGGGGAACCTCAGCCCCAGCATTTT. Its protein is CASSVTGEPQPQHF.

V usage is TRBV24-1 and J usage is TRBJ1-2; D gene uncertain. Germline assignment: CDR1 KGHDR and CDR2 SFDVKD. The ends were cut back, 1 base at V and 8 bases at J, with 7 bases in the middle. CDR3 length equals 12 residues. CDR3 in amino acids: CATSDFPGGYTF. As DNA, the CDR3 is TGTGCCACCAGTGATTTCCCGGGAGGCTACACCTTC.